The T cell receptor beta chain under discussion was sequenced for a study of blood T cell repertoires in COVID-19. Turning to the study itself: Some COVID-19 samples were acute and others convalescent; all came from the United States, Italy and Spain. T cells, B-cell-depleted T cells, or PBMCs supplied cDNA or gDNA.

The authors' processing: Nucleated cell counts were estimated from reference gene primer amplification. The data were produced by immunoSEQ multiplex PCR, yet TCRdb's version contains in-frame clones alone and is incomplete. Clone size and the V and J calls come from that table; the DNA yielded D and trimming. The sample comprises under 250,000 clones, about 88% of which are singletons, and around 7.3% rests with the top ten. V lost 10 bases to trimming and J lost 6 bases; unmatched junction nucleotides: 14. Germline CDR1 reads LNHDA; CDR2 reads SQIVND (reference sequence). This CDR3 is 15 amino acids long.

The sequence was obtained from a woman between 65 and 79 years old with active or convalescent COVID-19. Sequenced input: peripheral blood. The chain is built from TRBV19 and TRBJ1-5, with TRBD1 identical over 8 bases. The CDR3 coding sequence is TGTGCCACTACGCTCAGGGGGCGCGGGAGTCAGCCCCAGCATTTT. It translates to CATTLRGRGSQPQHF.